This is a list of T cell receptor beta chains from one sample in a study of shared clonotypes between healthy human individuals. Assay: immunoSEQ multiplex PCR; the TCRdb copy retains only in-frame clones and omits some. The data hold about 1.5 million clones, with roughly 97% observed a single time. Sequenced material: naive CD4+ T cells sorted from blood. The source is a young man in good health. The CDR3 runs from the conserved cysteine through the conserved F or W. D genes are given only for firm matches. The size entry is marked missing in some rows and otherwise reads once, few, many or a size class.

size	J	V	D	CDR3	DNA
.	TRBJ1-1	TRBV10-3	.	CAISEPRFDAEAFF	TGTGCCATCAGTGAGCCCAGGTTCGATGCTGAAGCTTTCTTT
once	TRBJ2-7	TRBV13	TRBD2	CASSSGTSYYEQYF	TGTGCCAGCAGCTCCGGGACTAGCTACTACGAGCAGTACTTC
.	TRBJ2-7	TRBV11-2	TRBD1	CASSLDQGASYEQYF	TGTGCCAGCAGCTTAGATCAGGGGGCCTCGTACGAGCAGTACTTC
.	TRBJ2-4	TRBV14	.	CASSQDGGTLAKNIQYF	TGTGCCAGCAGCCAAGATGGGGGCACCCTAGCCAAAAACATTCAGTACTTC
.	TRBJ2-1	TRBV9	TRBD1	CASSVELRDRAYNEQFF	TGTGCCAGCAGCGTAGAGCTCCGGGACAGGGCCTACAATGAGCAGTTCTTC
.	TRBJ2-7	TRBV5-4	TRBD1	CASSKTGGPHEQYF	TGTGCCAGCAGCAAAACAGGGGGCCCCCACGAGCAGTACTTC
.	TRBJ2-3	TRBV5-6	.	CASSGHSTGFPDTQYF	TGTGCCAGCAGCGGCCACTCGACAGGCTTCCCAGATACGCAGTATTTT
.	TRBJ2-5	TRBV13	.	CASSDRGQGQGTQYF	TGTGCCAGCAGCGACCGAGGCCAGGGCCAAGGGACCCAGTACTTC
.	TRBJ2-2	TRBV28	.	CASCLPGRELFF	TGTGCCAGCTGCCTCCCCGGTCGGGAGCTGTTTTTT
once	TRBJ2-4	TRBV27	TRBD2	CASRSLSGRAMNIQYF	TGTGCCAGCAGGAGTTTGAGCGGGAGGGCAATGAACATTCAGTACTTC
.	TRBJ2-7	TRBV4-3	.	CASSQGKQGRYEQYF	TGCGCCAGCAGCCAAGGGAAACAGGGACGCTACGAGCAGTACTTC
once	TRBJ1-5	TRBV4-3	.	CASSLRGFGQPQHF	TGCGCCAGCAGCCTACGGGGCTTTGGTCAGCCCCAGCATTTT
.	TRBJ2-1	TRBV4-2	TRBD2	CASSQEGGRVDNEQFF	TGTGCCAGCAGCCAAGAGGGCGGGAGGGTTGACAATGAGCAGTTCTTC
.	TRBJ2-5	TRBV2	TRBD2	CASSLGSAGGQETQYF	TGTGCCAGCAGTTTAGGCTCGGCGGGAGGCCAAGAGACCCAGTACTTC
.	TRBJ2-7	TRBV6-5	TRBD1	CASSWDSSLYEQYF	TGTGCCAGCAGTTGGGACAGTAGCCTTTACGAGCAGTACTTC
.	TRBJ1-1	TRBV7-9	.	CASSLGQVWMNTEAFF	TGTGCCAGCAGCTTAGGACAGGTCTGGATGAACACTGAAGCTTTCTTT
.	TRBJ1-1	TRBV28	.	CASREAGTEAFF	TGTGCCAGCAGGGAAGCGGGCACTGAAGCTTTCTTT
.	TRBJ2-7	TRBV7-8	TRBD1	CASSLAWDSSYEQYF	TGTGCCAGCAGCTTGGCCTGGGACAGCTCCTACGAGCAGTACTTC
.	TRBJ2-1	TRBV28	.	CASSQLPVGKDEQFF	TGTGCCAGCAGTCAGTTACCAGTAGGGAAGGATGAGCAGTTCTTC
.	TRBJ2-4	TRBV10-3	TRBD1	CAISESRTGGAKNIQYF	TGTGCCATCAGTGAGTCCAGGACAGGGGGAGCCAAAAACATTCAGTACTTC
.	TRBJ1-1	TRBV10-3	.	CAISEVVGTEAFF	TGTGCCATCAGTGAGGTGGTGGGTACTGAAGCTTTCTTT
.	TRBJ2-4	TRBV5-4	.	CASSPDHNLAKNIQYF	TGTGCCAGCAGCCCGGATCACAACTTAGCCAAAAACATTCAGTACTTC
.	TRBJ2-3	TRBV15	TRBD1	CATETGAAKFTDTQYF	TGTGCCACCGAGACAGGGGCCGCAAAATTCACAGATACGCAGTATTTT
.	TRBJ2-5	TRBV2	.	CASSDTTIVETQYF	TGTGCCAGCAGTGACACGACAATAGTGGAGACCCAGTACTTC
.	TRBJ1-1	TRBV5-1	.	CASSLAVTGRSNTEAFF	TGCGCCAGCAGCTTGGCCGTAACAGGACGGTCTAACACTGAAGCTTTCTTT
.	TRBJ1-4	TRBV4-1	.	CASSQPTRGANEKLFF	TGCGCCAGCAGCCAACCCACGAGGGGGGCTAATGAAAAACTGTTTTTT
.	TRBJ2-2	TRBV7-9	.	CASSLNPGRSTGELFF	TGTGCCAGCAGCTTAAATCCAGGCCGGAGCACCGGGGAGCTGTTTTTT
.	TRBJ2-2	TRBV7-2	.	CASSPGPPRAGELFF	TGTGCCAGCAGCCCGGGACCACCCAGGGCCGGGGAGCTGTTTTTT
.	TRBJ2-5	TRBV27	TRBD1	CASSARTGRETQYF	TGTGCCAGCAGTGCCCGGACAGGGAGGGAGACCCAGTACTTC
.	TRBJ2-7	TRBV6-5	.	CASSYLSSLSMKEQYF	TGTGCCAGCAGTTACCTGTCAAGTCTTAGTATGAAGGAGCAGTACTTC
.	TRBJ1-2	TRBV28	.	CASSFDVGYGYTF	TGTGCCAGCAGTTTTGACGTGGGATATGGCTACACCTTC
.	TRBJ2-2	TRBV7-9	.	CASSLGATLRAGELFF	TGTGCCAGCAGCTTAGGGGCCACCCTAAGGGCCGGGGAGCTGTTTTTT
.	TRBJ2-1	TRBV7-6	TRBD1	CASSLGAGTGNSYNEQFF	TGTGCCAGCAGCTTAGGTGCCGGGACAGGGAACTCCTACAATGAGCAGTTCTTC
.	TRBJ2-1	TRBV5-4	.	CASSLGQPNEQFF	TGTGCCAGCAGCTTGGGGCAGCCCAATGAGCAGTTCTTC
.	TRBJ2-3	TRBV13	.	CASSFWDTDTQYF	TGTGCCAGCAGCTTTTGGGACACAGATACGCAGTATTTT
.	TRBJ2-3	TRBV2	TRBD2	CASREVGGGSTDTQYF	TGTGCCAGCAGGGAGGTCGGCGGGGGGAGCACAGATACGCAGTATTTT
.	TRBJ1-1	TRBV15	.	CATSRDLRHPEAFF	TGTGCCACCAGCAGAGATCTGCGACACCCTGAAGCTTTCTTT
once	TRBJ2-1	TRBV9	TRBD2	CASSVEVAGWNEQFF	TGTGCCAGCAGCGTAGAAGTAGCGGGATGGAATGAGCAGTTCTTC
.	TRBJ2-5	TRBV28	TRBD2	CASSLRLWLAGEETQYF	TGTGCCAGCAGTCTACGTCTGTGGCTAGCGGGAGAAGAGACCCAGTACTTC
.	TRBJ2-1	TRBV7-9	.	CASSLNLRVYNEQFF	TGTGCCAGCAGCTTAAATCTTCGGGTATACAATGAGCAGTTCTTC
.	TRBJ2-2	TRBV27	.	CASSFHSNTGELFF	TGTGCCAGCAGTTTTCACAGCAACACCGGGGAGCTGTTTTTT
.	TRBJ2-3	TRBV14	TRBD2	CASSRGLAGGTDTQYF	TGTGCCAGCAGCCGAGGACTAGCGGGAGGTACAGATACGCAGTATTTT
once	TRBJ2-3	TRBV29-1	TRBD2	CSVDGGRGSTDTQYF	TGCAGCGTGGACGGCGGGAGGGGGAGCACAGATACGCAGTATTTT
.	TRBJ2-7	TRBV18	TRBD2	CASSLIRLAGGLGGAKSYEQYF	TGTGCCAGCTCACTCATTAGACTAGCGGGAGGGCTGGGAGGAGCGAAATCCTACGAGCAGTACTTC
once	TRBJ2-2	TRBV27	.	CASSLSRNTGELFF	TGTGCCAGCAGTTTATCCCGTAACACCGGGGAGCTGTTTTTT
.	TRBJ2-5	TRBV10-1	.	CASSEGLRDNQETQYF	TGCGCCAGCAGTGAGGGGCTCCGGGACAACCAAGAGACCCAGTACTTC
once	TRBJ2-2	TRBV5-1	.	CASSHPRTTEFVKDTGELFF	TGCGCCAGCAGCCATCCGCGGACAACCGAATTCGTGAAAGACACCGGGGAGCTGTTTTTT
.	TRBJ2-1	TRBV7-2	TRBD2	CASSFIWEGRNEQFF	TGTGCCAGCAGCTTTATCTGGGAGGGCCGGAATGAGCAGTTCTTC
.	TRBJ1-2	TRBV6-5	.	CASRPGGPATGYTF	TGTGCCAGCAGGCCCGGAGGGCCGGCCACGGGCTACACCTTC
.	TRBJ2-5	TRBV19	TRBD1	CASSFGQGQETQYF	TGTGCCAGTAGTTTCGGACAGGGGCAAGAGACCCAGTACTTC
.	TRBJ2-5	TRBV6-5	.	CASSYLETQYF	TGTGCCAGCAGTTATTTAGAGACCCAGTACTTC
.	TRBJ2-7	TRBV28	.	CASATVTYEQYF	TGTGCCAGCGCTACTGTTACGTACGAGCAGTACTTC
.	TRBJ2-2	TRBV5-1	TRBD2	CASSLELAGGPAGELFF	TGCGCCAGCAGCTTGGAGCTAGCGGGAGGGCCGGCCGGGGAGCTGTTTTTT
.	TRBJ2-7	TRBV6-1	.	CASSEGGPETYEQYF	TGTGCCAGCAGTGAAGGTGGGCCAGAAACCTACGAGCAGTACTTC
.	TRBJ1-2	TRBV10-3	.	CASVTGQGYGYTF	TGTGCGTCGGTGACAGGCCAGGGTTATGGCTACACCTTC
.	TRBJ1-5	TRBV20-1	.	CSARGGGPQHF	TGCAGTGCCCGCGGGGGCGGGCCCCAGCATTTT
.	TRBJ2-3	TRBV15	.	CATSRDANRPRGDTQYF	TGTGCCACCAGCAGAGACGCTAATCGCCCGCGGGGAGATACGCAGTATTTT
.	TRBJ2-5	TRBV29-1	.	CSGTTGNQETQYF	TGCAGCGGGACCACAGGGAACCAAGAGACCCAGTACTTC